The present T cell receptor (beta chain) was sequenced within a study of CD8 T cells in Susac syndrome. Looking at the study overall: Treatment at blood withdrawal was none, corticosteroids, or intravenous immunoglobulin alone in Susac syndrome patients.

Random hexamers were used to reverse transcribe 0.5 to 1 ug of RNA. TCR beta CDR3 was amplified by immunoSEQ multiplex PCR. This amplification extended across 54 Vbeta and 13 Jbeta segments. TCRdb analysed the immunoSEQ multiplex PCR reads with MiXCR anew, one entry per CDR3 protein. The sample has tens of thousands of distinct CDR3 sequences, approximately 94% seen once. V dropped 2 bases and J dropped 2 bases, with 10 bases sitting between them. The CDR3 has 15 residues. TCR beta sequencing was performed on blood CD8+ and CD4+ T cells. Negative magnetic isolation gave CD8+ and CD4+ cells; FACS enriched CD8+ TEMRA.

This clonotype was obtained from a human donor with Susac syndrome. The chain combines TRBV12-3 or TRBV12-4 with TRBJ2-1; D unresolved. The sample taken for sequencing was CD4+ T cells from PBMCs. The CDR3 region has the DNA TGTGCCAGCAGTTTAAAGTTCCTAACCTACAATGAGCAGTTCTTC. Translated, it gives CASSLKFLTYNEQFF.